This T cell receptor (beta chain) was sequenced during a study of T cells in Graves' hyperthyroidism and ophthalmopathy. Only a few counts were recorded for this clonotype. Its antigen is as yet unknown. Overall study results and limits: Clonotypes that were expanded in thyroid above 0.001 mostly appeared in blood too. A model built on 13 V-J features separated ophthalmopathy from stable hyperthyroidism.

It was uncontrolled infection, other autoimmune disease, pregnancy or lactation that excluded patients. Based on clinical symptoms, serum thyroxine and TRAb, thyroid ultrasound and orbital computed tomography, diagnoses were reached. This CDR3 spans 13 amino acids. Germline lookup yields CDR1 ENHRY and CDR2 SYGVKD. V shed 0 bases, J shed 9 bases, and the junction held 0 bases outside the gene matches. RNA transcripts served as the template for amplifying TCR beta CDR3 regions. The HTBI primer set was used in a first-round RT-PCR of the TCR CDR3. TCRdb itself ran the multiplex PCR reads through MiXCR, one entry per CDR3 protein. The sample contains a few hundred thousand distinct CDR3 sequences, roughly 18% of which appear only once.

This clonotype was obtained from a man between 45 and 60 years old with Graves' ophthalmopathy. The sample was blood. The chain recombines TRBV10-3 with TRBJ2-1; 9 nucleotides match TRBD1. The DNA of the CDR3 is TGTGCCATCAGTGAGTCGGACAGGGGTGAGCAGTTCTTC. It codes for CAISESDRGEQFF.